This T cell receptor beta chain was captured by sequencing in a study of shared clonotypes between healthy human individuals. Study at large: Researchers drew samples from two women and three men aged 18 to 49. The study used three CD4 naive, three CD4 memory, two CD8 naive and one CD8 memory plate per donor.

Selected positively for CCR7 and CD45RO-negative, naive CD8 cells excluded terminally differentiated effector memory CD45RA+ cells. Some clones are missing from TCRdb's copy, which holds only in-frame ones; the method was immunoSEQ multiplex PCR. The sample holds around 580,000 clones, roughly 98% seen once. Germline V gene data show CDR1 as SGHNT and CDR2 as YENEEA. V gave up 4 bases and J gave up 3 bases, with 10 bases separating them. The CDR3 is 13 residues long. The sequencing input was naive CD8+ T cells sorted from blood. The TCR sequence derives from a man aged 30-40 years in good health. The rearrangement links TRBV11-3 to TRBJ2-7, with D perhaps assigned TRBD1 or TRBD2 (5 bases each). This CDR3 is CASSSRGDYEQYF. CDR3 nucleotide sequence: TGTGCCAGCAGCTCTAGGGGAGACTACGAGCAGTACTTC.